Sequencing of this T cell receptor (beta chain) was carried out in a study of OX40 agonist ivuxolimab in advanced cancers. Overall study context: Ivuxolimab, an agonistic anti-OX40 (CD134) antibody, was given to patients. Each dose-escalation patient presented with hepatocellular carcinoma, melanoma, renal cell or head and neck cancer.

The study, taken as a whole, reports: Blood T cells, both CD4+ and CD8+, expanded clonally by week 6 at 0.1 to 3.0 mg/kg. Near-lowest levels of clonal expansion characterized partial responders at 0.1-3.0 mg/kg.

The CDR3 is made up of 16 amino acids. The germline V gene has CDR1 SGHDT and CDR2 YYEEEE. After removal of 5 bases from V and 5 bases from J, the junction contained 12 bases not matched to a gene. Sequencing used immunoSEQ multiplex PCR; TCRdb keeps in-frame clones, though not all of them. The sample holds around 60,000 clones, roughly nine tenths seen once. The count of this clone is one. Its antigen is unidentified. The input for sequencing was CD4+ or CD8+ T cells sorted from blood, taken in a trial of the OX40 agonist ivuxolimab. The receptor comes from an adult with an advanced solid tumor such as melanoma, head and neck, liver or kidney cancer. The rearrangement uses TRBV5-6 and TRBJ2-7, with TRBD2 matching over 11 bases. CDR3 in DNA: TGTGCCAGCAGTCGGTTCGGGGGGACTAGCGGCCACGAGCAGTACTTC. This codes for CASSRFGGTSGHEQYF.